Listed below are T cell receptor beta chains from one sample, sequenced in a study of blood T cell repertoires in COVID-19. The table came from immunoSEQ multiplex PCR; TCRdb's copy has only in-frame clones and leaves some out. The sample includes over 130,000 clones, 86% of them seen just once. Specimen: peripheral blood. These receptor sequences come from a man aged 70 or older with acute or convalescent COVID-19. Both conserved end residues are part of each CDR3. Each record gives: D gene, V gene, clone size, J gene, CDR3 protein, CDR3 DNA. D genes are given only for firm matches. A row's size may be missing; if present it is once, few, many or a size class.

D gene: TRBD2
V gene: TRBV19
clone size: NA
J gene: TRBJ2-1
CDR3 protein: CASSMVTGASLAGVVDEQFF
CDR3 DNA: TGTGCCAGTAGTATGGTGACAGGGGCGTCCCTAGCGGGAGTTGTCGATGAGCAGTTCTTC

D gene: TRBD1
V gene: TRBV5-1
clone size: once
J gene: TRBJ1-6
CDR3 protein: CASSLESGGNSPLHF
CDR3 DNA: TGCGCCAGCAGTCTTGAATCAGGGGGGAATTCACCCCTCCACTTT

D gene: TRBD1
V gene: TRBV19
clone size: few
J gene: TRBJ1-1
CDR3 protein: CASSTSPRDSYTEAFF
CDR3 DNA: TGTGCCAGTAGTACGTCCCCCCGGGACAGCTACACTGAAGCTTTCTTT

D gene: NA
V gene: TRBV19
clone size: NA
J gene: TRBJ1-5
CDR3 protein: CASSIGALGSAPAF
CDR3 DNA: TGTGCCAGTAGTATTGGGGCCTTGGGGTCAGCCCCAGCATTT

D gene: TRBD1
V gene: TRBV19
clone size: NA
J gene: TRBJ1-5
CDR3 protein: CASSLDRVGNQPQHF
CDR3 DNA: TGTGCCAGTAGTCTAGACAGGGTAGGAAATCAGCCCCAGCATTTT

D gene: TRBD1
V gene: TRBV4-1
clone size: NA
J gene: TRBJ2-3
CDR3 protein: CASSQLQGQTDTQYF
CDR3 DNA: TGCGCCAGCAGCCAACTACAGGGGCAGACAGATACGCAGTATTTT

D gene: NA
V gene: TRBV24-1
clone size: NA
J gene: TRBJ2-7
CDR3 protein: CATSEGNEQYF
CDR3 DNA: TGTGCCACCAGTGAGGGCAACGAGCAGTACTTC

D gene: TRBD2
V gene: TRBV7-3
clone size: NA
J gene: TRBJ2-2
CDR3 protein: CASSTLAGDRTGELFF
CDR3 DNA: TGTGCCAGCAGCACCCTAGCGGGAGACAGAACCGGGGAGCTGTTTTTT

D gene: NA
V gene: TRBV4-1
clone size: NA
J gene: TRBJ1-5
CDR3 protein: CASSQGHSNQPQHF
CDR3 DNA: TGCGCCAGCAGCCAGGGGCATAGCAATCAGCCCCAGCATTTT

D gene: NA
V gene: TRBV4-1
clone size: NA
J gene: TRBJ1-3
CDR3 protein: CASSSDSFFSGNTIYF
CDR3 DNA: TGCGCCAGCAGCTCGGACAGTTTTTTCTCTGGAAACACCATATATTTT

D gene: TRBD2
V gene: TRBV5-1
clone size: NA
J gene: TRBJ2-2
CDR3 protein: CASSPGLAGNTGELFF
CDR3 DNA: TGCGCCAGCAGCCCAGGACTAGCGGGGAACACCGGGGAGCTGTTTTTT

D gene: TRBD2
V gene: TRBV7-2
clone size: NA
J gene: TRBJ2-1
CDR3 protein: CASSLEALAGNEQFF
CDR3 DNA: TGTGCCAGCAGCTTAGAGGCCCTAGCGGGAAATGAGCAGTTCTTC

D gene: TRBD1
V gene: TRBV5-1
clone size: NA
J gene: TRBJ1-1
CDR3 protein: CASSLTGANTEAFF
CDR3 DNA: TGCGCCAGCAGCTTGACAGGGGCTAACACTGAAGCTTTCTTT

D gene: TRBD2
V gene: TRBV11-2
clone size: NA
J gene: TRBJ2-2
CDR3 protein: CASSPGLADTGELFF
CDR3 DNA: TGTGCCAGCAGCCCGGGACTAGCGGACACCGGGGAGCTGTTTTTT

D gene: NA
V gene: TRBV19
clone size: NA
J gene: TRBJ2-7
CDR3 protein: CASSIKAGPYEQYF
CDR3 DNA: TGTGCCAGTAGTATAAAAGCGGGCCCCTACGAGCAGTACTTC

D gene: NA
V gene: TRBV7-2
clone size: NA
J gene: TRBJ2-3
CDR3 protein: CASSASLASASTDTQYF
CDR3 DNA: TGTGCCAGCAGCGCGTCTCTAGCGTCGGCTAGCACAGATACGCAGTATTTT

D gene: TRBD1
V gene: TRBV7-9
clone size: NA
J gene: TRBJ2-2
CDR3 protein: CASSKQGTGELFF
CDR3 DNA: TGTGCCAGCAGCAAACAGGGGACCGGGGAGCTGTTTTTT

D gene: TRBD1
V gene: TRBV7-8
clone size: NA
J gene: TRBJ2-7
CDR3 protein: CASSYGQDGSYEQYF
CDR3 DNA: TGTGCCAGCAGCTATGGACAGGATGGCTCCTACGAGCAGTACTTC

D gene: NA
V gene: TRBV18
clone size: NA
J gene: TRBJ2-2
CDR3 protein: CASSRLAVNTGELFF
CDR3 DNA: TGTGCCAGCTCCCGCCTGGCAGTTAACACCGGGGAGCTGTTTTTT

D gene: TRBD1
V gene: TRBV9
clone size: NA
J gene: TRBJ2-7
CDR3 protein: CASSARTGGYEQYF
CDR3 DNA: TGTGCCAGCAGCGCCAGGACAGGGGGATACGAGCAGTACTTC

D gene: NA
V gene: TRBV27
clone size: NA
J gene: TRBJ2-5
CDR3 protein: CASSLAGTQETQYF
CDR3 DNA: TGTGCCAGCAGTTTAGCGGGGACCCAAGAGACCCAGTACTTC

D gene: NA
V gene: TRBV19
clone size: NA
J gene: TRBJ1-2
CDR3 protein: CASSKTDYGYTF
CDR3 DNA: TGTGCCAGTAGTAAGACAGACTATGGCTACACCTTC

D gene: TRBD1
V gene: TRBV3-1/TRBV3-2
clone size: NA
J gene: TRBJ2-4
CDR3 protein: CASSQGQGSTAAKNIQYF
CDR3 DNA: TGTGCCAGCAGCCAAGGACAGGGTTCTACGGCGGCCAAAAACATTCAGTACTTC

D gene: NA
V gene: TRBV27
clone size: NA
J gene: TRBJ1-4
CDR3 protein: CASRGRGVDEKLFF
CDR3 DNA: TGTGCCAGCAGGGGTCGGGGGGTGGATGAAAAACTGTTTTTT

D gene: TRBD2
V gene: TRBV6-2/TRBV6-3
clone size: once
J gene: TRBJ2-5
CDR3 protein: CASSYSSLAGEETQYF
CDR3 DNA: TGTGCCAGCAGTTACTCGAGTCTAGCGGGAGAGGAGACCCAGTACTTC